The source of this T cell receptor beta chain is a study of blood T cell repertoires in COVID-19. Study-wide background: Samples came from the United States, Italy and Spain, spanning acute and convalescent COVID-19. T cells, B-cell-depleted T cells, or PBMCs supplied cDNA or gDNA.

V gave up 3 bases and J gave up 5 bases; unmatched junction bases: 5. Looked up from germline, CDR1 is KGHSH and CDR2 is LQKENI. The CDR3 runs to 16 residues. In the study's own analysis: Quantification of nucleated cells was approximated via reference gene primer amplification. Repertoires were generated with immunoSEQ multiplex PCR, while TCRdb's copy carries only in-frame clones and drops some. V, J and clone size reflect that table, while D and trimming were determined from the DNA. This sample has more than 95,000 clones, with 74% found just once. In Seattle, patients joined the study during active infection and were tracked longitudinally.

The sequenced sample consisted of peripheral blood. The chain combines TRBV18 with TRBJ1-3, with TRBD1 identical over 12 bases. The receptor's source is a man older than 75 with COVID-19, enrolled during active disease. Here the CDR3 DNA reads TGTGCCAGCTCACCGTCGGGACAGGGGGCGAGAAACACCATATATTTT. Amino acid sequence: CASSPSGQGARNTIYF.